Each of the 21 T cell receptor beta chains below was sequenced from the same sample in a study of metastatic and nonmetastatic thyroid tumors. TCRdb re-called the PCR reads with MiXCR. The top ten hold 20% to 25% of the sample, which has approximately 70,000 clones, 4% to 4.5% seen once. No patient received treatment before thyroid surgery. The source material was blood. The origin of the receptors is a female donor with papillary thyroid cancer or a benign thyroid nodule (not recorded which). Some clones in this sample may be carry-over from other donors' samples.

At least ten counts were recorded for this clone. The genes are TRBV28 and TRBJ2-7; D ambiguous. The CDR3 has 12 amino acids. Germline assignment: CDR1 MDHEN and CDR2 SYDVKM. V lost 4 bases, J lost 5 bases, and 9 bases lay in between. CDR3 in amino acids: CASSSGLNEQYF. The CDR3 DNA sequence: TGTGCCAGCAGTTCAGGCTTGAACGAGCAGTACTTC.

This clone was counted ten times or more. V usage is TRBV5-1 and J usage is TRBJ1-4, with TRBD1 as a possible D gene (6 bases). This CDR3 contains 17 residues. Trimming shortened V by 1 base and J by 3 bases, and 16 bases separated the two germline ends. Germline V CDR1 and CDR2: SGHRS, YFSETQ. CDR3 coding DNA: TGCGCCAGCAGCTTGCCGGAAGCGGCAGGGGCTAATGAAAAACTGTTTTTT. Its translation: CASSLPEAAGANEKLFF.

This clone was seen many times. V usage is TRBV3-1 and J usage is TRBJ1-2, with unresolved D. Germline CDR1 and CDR2: LGHDT and YNNKEL (reference sequence). This CDR3 spans 12 amino acids. V shed 1 base and J shed 8 bases, with 8 bases lying between them. The CDR3 sequence: CASSQGTIGYTF. In DNA form, the CDR3 reads TGTGCCAGCAGCCAAGGTACGATCGGCTACACCTTC. Full variable domain (outside the CDR3, taken from reference TRBV3-1 and TRBJ1-2): DTAVSQTPKYLVTQMGNDKSIKCEQNLGHDTMYWYKQDSKKFLKIMFSYNNKELIINETVPNRFSPKSPDKAHLNLHINSLELGDSAVYFCASSQGTIGYTFGSGTRLTVV.

Only a few counts were recorded for this clone. A clone one base away is much larger, so this may be a read error. The chain uses TRBV5-5 and TRBJ2-1; D is unclear. Germline V gives CDR1 SGHKS, CDR2 YYEKEE (reference sequence). The CDR3 sequence is 14 residues long. CDR3 sequence reads: CASGPSGSYNEQFF. CDR3 sequence (DNA): TGTGCCAGCGGCCCCTCTGGTTCCTACAATGAACAGTTCTTC.

In regard to this clone: A much bigger clone sits one base away, suggesting this may be a read error. The chain recombines TRBV27 with TRBJ2-4; 8 bases are shared with TRBD2. Germline CDR1 is MNHEY and CDR2 is SMNVEV (reference sequence). The CDR3 sequence is 15 residues long. The CDR3, as DNA: TGTACCAGCAGTTTTGGGGCGGGAGGCCAAAACATTCAGTACTTC. This translates into CTSSFGAGGQNIQYF.

This clone occurred many times. This rearrangement joins TRBV20-1 to TRBJ2-1; 9 bases are a match to TRBD2. The CDR3 is 14 amino acids. Germline lookup yields CDR1 DFQATT and CDR2 SNEGSKA (reference sequence). V shed 3 bases, J shed 3 bases, and the junction held 3 bases outside the gene matches. The CDR3 spells CSASGGRDYNEQFF. DNA for the CDR3: TGCAGTGCTAGTGGCGGGAGGGACTACAATGAGCAGTTCTTC.

This clone was counted at least ten times. The chain joins TRBV18 to TRBJ1-1, with TRBD1 identical over 9 bases. The germline V gene encodes CDR1 KGHSH and CDR2 LQKENI. This CDR3 has 13 amino acids. The V segment lost 5 bases and the J segment 5 bases; nucleotides outside the gene matches: 3. CDR3 bases: TGTGCCAGCTCATCGGACAGGGGAACTGAAGCTTTCTTT. Amino acids: CASSSDRGTEAFF. Filled out from reference TRBV18 and TRBJ1-1, the complete variable domain reads NAGVMQNPRHLVRRRGQEARLRCSPMKGHSHVYWYRQLPEEGLKFMVYLQKENIIDESGMPKERFSAEFPKEGPSILRIQQVVRGDSAAYFCASSSDRGTEAFFGQGTRLTVV.

Regarding this clone: A junction boundary mismatches the germline segment, possibly from a read error. V usage is TRBV24-1 and J usage is TRBJ1-2; D is undetermined. The CDR3 has 15 amino acids. The germline gives CDR1 KGHDR, CDR2 SFDVKD. CDR3 sequence (DNA): TGTGCCGCCAGTGATTCGGCGTGGGTTAGGAATGGCTACACCTTC. It translates to CAASDSAWVRNGYTF.

This clone was detected a few times. The chain joins TRBV12-3 or TRBV12-4 to TRBJ1-6; D uncertain. The CDR3 length is 13 residues. Trimming cost V 9 bases and J 9 bases, with 15 bases left between them. The CDR3 loop is CASSTGKASPLHF. CDR3 nucleotides: TGTGCCAGTAGTACGGGGAAAGCTTCACCCCTCCACTTT.

This clone was counted between two and nine times. This sequence joins TRBV28 and TRBJ2-6; TRBD2 matches 10 bases. This CDR3 region has 17 residues. Germline CDR1 MDHEN, CDR2 SYDVKM. V was pared by 1 base and J by 4 bases, with 4 bases of the junction left unmatched. The chain's CDR3 is CASSLSSGSWGANVLTF. In DNA form, the CDR3 reads TGTGCCAGCAGTTTATCTAGCGGGAGTTGGGGGGCCAACGTCCTGACTTTC.

This clone has a handful of counts. DNA for the CDR3: TGCAGTGCCGTCGACAGAGAATATGGCTACACCTTC. It is translated as CSAVDREYGYTF. The J gene is TRBJ1-2, the V gene TRBV20-1; maybe TRBD1 (5 bases). Germline V CDR1 and CDR2: DFQATT, SNEGSKA (reference sequence). The V end was cut by 6 bases, the J end by 5 bases, with 13 bases between. The CDR3 consists of 12 residues.

The gene calls are TRBV19 and TRBJ2-3; D unclear. CDR1 is LNHDA and CDR2 is SQIVND in the germline V gene (reference sequence). Trimming cost V 4 bases and J 9 bases, with 11 bases left between them. The CDR3 is made up of 12 amino acids. CDR3 loop: CASSKGKETQYF. In DNA, the CDR3 is TGTGCCAGTAGTAAGGGCAAAGAGACGCAGTATTTT.

In its sample, this clone was seen many times. The chain employs TRBV2 and TRBJ1-2; no reliable D call. The CDR3 is 16 amino acids. Germline CDR1 is SNHLY and CDR2 is FYNNEI. The germline V and J ends were trimmed by 2 bases and 7 bases, with 20 bases remaining between them. DNA for the CDR3: TGTGCCAGCAGTGAAAGTTTTGTAGGAGCCAGAGGTGGCTACACCTTC. Its protein product is CASSESFVGARGGYTF.

This clone has ten or more counts. The chain uses TRBV15 and TRBJ2-1; 14 bases agree with TRBD2. Germline loops: CDR1 LNHNV, CDR2 YYDKDF (reference sequence). V dropped 0 bases and J dropped 4; count of bases not matched to a gene: 8. The CDR3 is 19 residues long. The CDR3 DNA reads TGTGCCACCAGCAGAGAGTTGACTAGCGGGAGGGTCCAGTACAATGAGCAGTTCTTC. Its protein product is CATSRELTSGRVQYNEQFF. The full variable domain, rest sourced from reference TRBV15 and TRBJ2-1, is DAMVIQNPRYQVTQFGKPVTLSCSQTLNHNVMYWYQQKSSQAPKLLFHYYDKDFNNEADTPDNFQSRRPNTSFCFLDIRSPGLGDTAMYLCATSRELTSGRVQYNEQFFGPGTRLTVL.

This chain connects TRBV29-1 to TRBJ2-5; D is perhaps TRBD1 (6 bases). With 7 bases removed from V and 5 bases from J, the gap between germline ends came to 26 bases. The CDR3 is 16 amino acids. From germline, CDR1 is SQVTM and CDR2 ANQGSEA. The CDR3 here is CSAARRCWGRWETQYF. The CDR3 bases are TGCAGCGCTGCCAGAAGGTGCTGGGGGCGCTGGGAGACCCAGTACTTC.

This clone was found a few times. The junction does not match germline at one end; this may be a read error. The chain uses TRBV20-1 and TRBJ2-1, with TRBD2 identical over 11 bases. Germline V gene lookup returns CDR1 DFQATT and CDR2 SNEGSKA (reference sequence). The length of the CDR3 is 13 residues. The CDR3 sequence: CRARELAGVEHFF. CDR3 bases: TGCCGTGCTAGAGAACTAGCGGGAGTTGAGCATTTCTTC.

Concerning this clone itself: Germline is not matched at one junction end, which may reflect a read error. The J gene is TRBJ1-4, the V gene TRBV7-2; 9 bases align to TRBD1. CDR1 and CDR2 (germline): SGHTA, FQGNSA. The CDR3 spans 15 residues. CDR3: CSSSLANTGGEKLFF. The CDR3 nucleotides are TGTTCCAGCAGTTTAGCGAATACAGGGGGCGAAAAACTGTTTTTT.

This clone was found many times. The rearrangement joins TRBV28 to TRBJ1-4, with TRBD1 identical over 7 bases. The CDR3 contains 11 residues. Germline-derived CDR1 and CDR2 are MDHEN and SYDVKM. Losses at the gene ends were 3 bases for V and 11 bases for J; bases not matched to a gene: 0. CDR3 DNA: TGTGCCAGCAGTTTCAGGGGGAAACTGTTTTTT. It yields the protein CASSFRGKLFF. Combining the CDR3 with reference TRBV28 and TRBJ1-4 gives the whole variable domain DVKVTQSSRYLVKRTGEKVFLECVQDMDHENMFWYRQDPGLGLRLIYFSYDVKMKEKGDIPEGYSVSREKKERFSLILESASTNQTSMYLCASSFRGKLFFGSGTQLSVL.

This clone has at least ten counts. The V call is TRBV7-9, the J call TRBJ2-1; TRBD2 is a possible D gene (7 bases). The length of the CDR3 is 15 residues. The V gene lost 8 bases and the J gene lost 4 bases, with 18 bases spanning the gap. The germline V gene has CDR1 SEHNR and CDR2 FQNEAQ (reference sequence). The CDR3 DNA follows: TGTGCCAGCGTCACAAAGGGGGGGATGTACAATGAGCAGTTCTTC. It yields the protein CASVTKGGMYNEQFF.

This clone was seen many times. The rearrangement uses TRBV19 and TRBJ2-1, with TRBD2 matching over 8 bases. Germline CDR1 is LNHDA and CDR2 is SQIVND (reference sequence). This CDR3 comprises 14 residues. The CDR3 bases are TGTGCTTCCGCTCTCGCGGGAGGATACAATGAGCAGTTCTTC. Protein sequence: CASALAGGYNEQFF.

This clone was counted at least ten times. The V and J genes are TRBV18 and TRBJ2-1; TRBD1 matches at 11 bases. Per germline, CDR1 KGHSH and CDR2 LQKENI. V lost 3 bases to trimming and J lost 9 bases; unmatched junction nucleotides: 4. The length of the CDR3 is 14 residues. The chain's CDR3 is CASSPGQGVTEQFF. The CDR3 nucleotides are TGTGCCAGCTCACCGGGACAGGGGGTAACTGAGCAGTTCTTC.